One sample yielded the 27 T cell receptor beta chains listed below, sequenced in a study of blood T cells in healthy people across ages. A second PCR, run for about 7 to 11 cycles, used a sample-barcoded 5' primer plus a J-beta primer mix. TCRdb ran MiXCR on the 5' RACE reads and lists one entry per CDR3 protein. The table has 850,000 to 1,000,000 distinct CDR3 sequences, roughly 52% seen once. The sequencing input was blood. These receptors were obtained from a man between 25 and 39 years old in good health.

This chain links TRBV7-9 with TRBJ1-1, with a tentative D call TRBD1 (6 bases). Between the trimmed V and J ends, which lost 2 bases and 3 bases, there was a span of 10 bases. The CDR3 is 14 amino acids. The germline gives CDR1 SEHNR, CDR2 FQNEAQ (reference sequence). The CDR3 DNA is TGTGCCAGCAGCTTAAAACAGGGCGACACTGAAGCTTTCTTT. Its protein product is CASSLKQGDTEAFF.

The genes are TRBV20-1 and TRBJ1-6, with a tentative D call TRBD1 (5 bases). The CDR3 is 14 residues long. Germline V CDR1 and CDR2: DFQATT, SNEGSKA (reference sequence). V dropped 3 bases and J dropped 5 bases, with 11 bases sitting between them. CDR3 DNA: TGCAGTGCTAGGTCGGACACCGATAATTCACCCCTCCACTTT. Protein product: CSARSDTDNSPLHF.

The V gene is TRBV20-1, the J gene TRBJ1-5; D is unresolved. Deletions cut 2 bases from V and 6 bases from J, with 14 bases between. Germline loops: CDR1 DFQATT, CDR2 SNEGSKA (reference sequence). CDR3 length: 14 amino acids. The CDR3 sequence is CSARPPGIRQPQHF. The CDR3 nucleotides are TGCAGTGCTAGACCCCCGGGGATTCGTCAGCCCCAGCATTTT.

The chain joins TRBV6-5 to TRBJ2-7; 7 nucleotides agree with TRBD1. Trimming took 1 base from V and 4 from J; bases not matched to a gene: 4. Germline lookup yields CDR1 MNHEY and CDR2 SVGAGI. The CDR3 sequence is 14 residues long. CDR3 amino acids: CASSYYRGGYEQYF. The CDR3 nucleotides are TGTGCCAGCAGTTACTACAGGGGCGGGTACGAGCAGTACTTC.

This clonotype was observed a handful of times. V gene TRBV3-1 combines with J gene TRBJ1-1; the match to TRBD1 covers 7 bases. Germline assignment: CDR1 LGHDT and CDR2 YNNKEL (reference sequence). The CDR3 length is 15 residues. V was clipped by 5 bases and J by 1 base; unmatched bases: 7. The CDR3 DNA reads TGTGCCAGCAGCTCTTGGGACAGACGGAACACTGAAGCTTTCTTT. Its translation is CASSSWDRRNTEAFF.

This clonotype was picked up a small number of times. The DNA of the CDR3 is TGTGCCAGCAGCTGGGACATTAAGAGCTCCTACGAGCAGTACTTC. It translates to CASSWDIKSSYEQYF. V and J are TRBV28 and TRBJ2-7; TRBD1 is a possible D gene (6 bases). V dropped 6 bases and J dropped 0 bases, with 15 bases sitting between them. Looked up from germline, CDR1 is MDHEN and CDR2 is SYDVKM. There are 15 residues in the CDR3.

This clonotype was counted only a few times. This may be a read error: a much more frequent sequence differs by one nucleotide. The chain recombines TRBV6-4 with TRBJ2-1; no reliable D call. Matching the DNA end better, TRBJ2-7 makes the J call doubtful. The CDR3 consists of 15 residues. CDR1 is MRHNA and CDR2 is SNTAGT in the germline V gene. The CDR3 region has the DNA TGTGCCAGCAGTGACGCGGCGAGCTCCTACAATGAGCAGTACTTC. It is translated as CASSDAASSYNEQYF.

The V call is TRBV7-8, the J call TRBJ1-5, with 7 bases identical to TRBD1. Germline V CDR1 and CDR2: SGHVS, FQNEAQ. The CDR3 length is 17 residues. Unmatched junction bases numbered 10, after V lost 5 bases and J lost 0 bases. The CDR3 bases are TGTGCCAGCAGCCTCGGTGGGGCAGGGGGTAGCAATCAGCCCCAGCATTTT. Protein sequence: CASSLGGAGGSNQPQHF.

The J gene is TRBJ2-5, the V gene TRBV7-8; D not certain. Judging by the DNA end, TRBJ2-7 fits better; the J call may be wrong. Germline assignment: CDR1 SGHVS and CDR2 FQNEAQ. This CDR3 is built from 15 residues. The CDR3 coding sequence is TGTGCCAGCAGCTTACTCCCAGCAGGCGCGGACGAGCAGTACTTC. Residues: CASSLLPAGADEQYF.

This chain joins TRBV7-9 and TRBJ2-2; D is unclear. In germline, CDR1 is SEHNR, CDR2 FQNEAQ (reference sequence). This CDR3 comprises 14 residues. V was shortened by 5 bases and J by 3 bases, with 10 bases between the two germline ends. The CDR3 bases are TGTGCCAGCAGCGCTACGTTGGACACCGGGGAGCTGTTTTTT. Amino acid sequence: CASSATLDTGELFF. The full variable domain, rest sourced from reference TRBV7-9 and TRBJ2-2, is DTGVSQNPRHKITKRGQNVTFRCDPISEHNRLYWYRQTLGQGPEFLTYFQNEAQLEKSRLLSDRFSAERPKGSFSTLEIQRTEQGDSAMYLCASSATLDTGELFFGEGSRLTVL.

J is TRBJ2-1 and V is TRBV5-1; 8 bases map to TRBD2. Germline trimming cut 0 bases from V and 7 bases from J; bases unmatched to any gene: 6. Germline V gene sequence: CDR1 SGHRS, CDR2 YFSETQ. The CDR3 is 15 amino acids. The CDR3 loop is CASSLGRGGRNEQFF. Here the CDR3 DNA reads TGCGCCAGCAGCTTGGGTCGGGGGGGCCGGAATGAGCAGTTCTTC.

This clonotype was detected ten times or more. The V and J genes are TRBV7-2 and TRBJ2-3; the D is unclear. Germline CDR1 and CDR2: SGHTA and FQGNSA. The CDR3 loop spans 14 amino acids. The V end lost 3 bases, the J end lost 0 bases, and 7 bases lay between the germline ends. The CDR3 here is CASSFGISTDTQYF. CDR3 DNA sequence: TGTGCCAGCAGCTTTGGAATCAGCACAGATACGCAGTATTTT.

This clonotype was seen a handful of times. The gene calls are TRBV29-1 and TRBJ2-7, with 8 nucleotides matching TRBD1. The CDR3 spans 16 residues. Germline V CDR1 and CDR2: SQVTM, ANQGSEA. The J segment lost 0 bases and the V segment lost 0 bases, leaving 7 bases of the junction unmatched. The CDR3 loop is CSVEDSATGDSYEQYF. The CDR3 DNA reads TGCAGCGTTGAAGACTCCGCGACAGGGGACTCCTACGAGCAGTACTTC.

On this clonotype itself: The junction and the germline gene differ at one end; a read error may be behind it. This chain joins TRBV6-6 and TRBJ1-1, with 7 bases identical to TRBD1. The CDR3 consists of 13 residues. Germline loops: CDR1 MNHNY, CDR2 SVGAGI (reference sequence). For the CDR3, the DNA is TGTGCCGGCAGCCGGGACAGTAAGACTGAAGCTTTCTTT. It codes for CAGSRDSKTEAFF.

V is TRBV6-5 and J is TRBJ2-7; D perhaps matches TRBD1 (5 bases). With 8 bases removed from V and 2 bases from J, the gap between germline ends came to 13 bases. The germline gives CDR1 MNHEY, CDR2 SVGAGI. The CDR3 is 13 amino acids. In DNA, the CDR3 is TGTGCCAGCCATCCGGCAGGGCCCTACGAGCAGTACTTC. This translates into CASHPAGPYEQYF.

This clonotype was counted at least ten times. This sequence joins TRBV3-1 and TRBJ1-2; D might be TRBD1 (5 bases). Germline assignment: CDR1 LGHDT and CDR2 YNNKEL (reference sequence). With 5 bases removed from V and 6 bases from J, the gap between germline ends came to 16 bases. The CDR3 is 14 amino acids. The CDR3 here is CASSYLGVGHGYTF. The DNA for the CDR3 is TGTGCCAGCAGCTACCTAGGGGTTGGCCATGGCTACACCTTC.

The chain is built from TRBV4-1 and TRBJ2-2; D possibly corresponds to TRBD1 (6 bases). V gave up 7 bases and J gave up 2 bases, with 17 bases separating them. Germline CDR1 is MGHRA and CDR2 is YSYEKL. CDR3 length: 16 residues. CDR3 sequence (DNA): TGCGCCAGCACCGGGCTTAGGGGGACCAACACCGGGGAGCTGTTTTTT. This encodes CASTGLRGTNTGELFF.

This clonotype was detected a few times. The rearrangement uses TRBV7-2 and TRBJ1-2, with D unclear. The CDR3 consists of 13 residues. Trimming shortened V by 1 base and J by 7 bases, and 10 bases separated the two germline ends. Germline assignment: CDR1 SGHTA and CDR2 FQGNSA. The CDR3 loop is CASSLVGFSGYTF. The CDR3 coding sequence is TGTGCCAGCAGCTTAGTGGGGTTTAGTGGCTACACCTTC.

The chain joins TRBV27 to TRBJ2-5; 7 bases agree with TRBD1. The junction had 17 bases not matched to a gene; V was cut back by 5 bases and J by 11 bases. Germline loops: CDR1 MNHEY, CDR2 SMNVEV (reference sequence). The CDR3 is 15 residues long. This CDR3 reads CASSTNRDSSYVQYF. The CDR3, as DNA: TGTGCCAGCAGTACAAATCGGGACAGCTCCTACGTGCAGTACTTC.

The chain combines TRBV5-1 with TRBJ2-5; 7 bases map to TRBD1. Germline lookup yields CDR1 SGHRS and CDR2 YFSETQ. The CDR3 is 15 residues long. The junction had 8 bases not matched to a gene; V was cut back by 4 bases and J by 2 bases. CDR3 protein: CASSPQWTGQETQYF. The CDR3 nucleotides are TGCGCCAGCAGCCCACAATGGACAGGTCAAGAGACCCAGTACTTC. Complete variable domain (other parts from reference TRBV5-1 and TRBJ2-5): KAGVTQTPRYLIKTRGQQVTLSCSPISGHRSVSWYQQTPGQGLQFLFEYFSETQRNKGNFPGRFSGRQFSNSRSEMNVSTLELGDSALYLCASSPQWTGQETQYFGPGTRLLVL.

About this clonotype: This could be a read error, since a much larger clone is one nucleotide away. CDR3 amino acids: CASSLNSSTDTQYF. In DNA, the CDR3 is TGCGCCAGCAGCCTGAACTCCTCCACAGATACGCAGTATTTT. The chain uses TRBV5-1 and TRBJ2-3; D call uncertain. The CDR3 runs 14 residues. Per germline, CDR1 SGHRS and CDR2 YFSETQ. Trimming took off 4 bases at V and 2 bases at J, with 11 bases between the two ends.

This clonotype was observed a handful of times. The gene calls are TRBV20-1 and TRBJ2-7; D is ambiguous. The CDR3 runs to 11 residues. Deletions cut 6 bases from V and 3 bases from J, with 9 bases between. Germline-derived CDR1 and CDR2 are DFQATT and SNEGSKA (reference sequence). CDR3 in DNA: TGCAGTGCGGGGTCCCTCTACGAGCAGTACTTC. Amino acid sequence: CSAGSLYEQYF.

This clonotype is a singleton in its sample. This chain joins TRBV3-1 and TRBJ1-6, with 7 bases matching TRBD1. Germline CDR1 LGHDT, CDR2 YNNKEL (reference sequence). The CDR3 runs 16 residues. V lost 4 bases, J lost 7 bases, and 10 bases stayed unmatched. The CDR3 protein is CASSRQPGTANSPLHF. The DNA of the CDR3 is TGTGCCAGCAGCCGCCAACCAGGGACAGCCAATTCACCCCTCCACTTT.

Of note for this clonotype: The germline gene is not matched at one end of the junction; a read error may be the cause. V is TRBV25-1 and J is TRBJ1-2; 8 nucleotides match TRBD1. CDR1 is MGHDK and CDR2 is SYGVNS in the germline V gene. This CDR3 contains 15 residues. In DNA form, the CDR3 reads TGTACCAGCAGTGAATTGGACAGGGTCGAGTCTGGCTACACCTTC. Its translation is CTSSELDRVESGYTF.

This clonotype was observed a few times. CDR3 coding DNA: TGTGCCAGCAGTTTATTAGGGACATCCTACGAGCAGTACTTC. Translation gives CASSLLGTSYEQYF. V usage is TRBV27 and J usage is TRBJ2-4; a weak D match, TRBD1 (6 bases). The tail of the sequence fits TRBJ2-7 better, so the J call may be wrong. Germline CDR1 MNHEY, CDR2 SMNVEV (reference sequence). This CDR3 has 14 residues.

The V call is TRBV5-1, the J call TRBJ1-1, with a weak D call TRBD1 (6 bases). The length of the CDR3 is 15 residues. Trimming removed 3 bases at V and 5 bases at J, with 17 bases between. Looked up from germline, CDR1 is SGHRS and CDR2 is YFSETQ. CDR3: CASSWRSTGGTEAFF. Written as DNA, the CDR3 is TGCGCCAGCAGCTGGCGATCGACAGGTGGGACTGAAGCTTTCTTT.

This sequence joins TRBV29-1 and TRBJ1-1; 9 bases align to TRBD1. The CDR3 runs 15 residues. Germline values: CDR1 SQVTM, CDR2 ANQGSEA. V dropped 5 bases and J dropped 1; count of bases not matched to a gene: 8. The CDR3: CSVLPGQGRNTEAFF. The CDR3, as DNA: TGCAGCGTTCTTCCGGGACAGGGTAGGAACACTGAAGCTTTCTTT. Filled out from reference TRBV29-1 and TRBJ1-1, the complete variable domain reads SAVISQKPSRDICQRGTSLTIQCQVDSQVTMMFWYRQQPGQSLTLIATANQGSEATYESGFVIDKFPISRPNLTFSTLTVSNMSPEDSSIYLCSVLPGQGRNTEAFFGQGTRLTVV.